One and the same sample provided the 24 T cell receptor beta chains below, sequenced in a study of T cells after yellow fever vaccination. TCRdb re-called the 5' RACE reads through MiXCR, storing one row per CDR3 protein. Counted here are a few hundred thousand distinct CDR3 sequences, roughly 3.5% occurring once; the ten biggest clones make up around 20%. Sequencing was performed on PBMCs, taken on the day of the yellow fever booster vaccination. The origin of the receptors is a man aged 18 to 30 who received the YFV17D yellow fever vaccine.

This clonotype was detected ten times or more. The J gene is TRBJ2-2, the V gene TRBV19; D gene ambiguous. Germline V gene sequence: CDR1 LNHDA, CDR2 SQIVND (reference sequence). This CDR3 has 12 residues. V was clipped by 11 bases and J by 7 bases, with 14 bases between them. The CDR3 region is CAAESPGGELFF. The CDR3 DNA sequence: TGTGCCGCGGAATCCCCCGGCGGGGAGCTGTTTTTT.

This rearrangement joins TRBV7-9 to TRBJ2-2; no clear D gene. Trimming took off 5 bases at V and 0 bases at J, with 7 bases between the two ends. The CDR3 sequence is 14 residues long. The germline gives CDR1 SEHNR, CDR2 FQNEAQ (reference sequence). CDR3 region: CASSSEPNTGELFF. The CDR3 DNA sequence: TGTGCCAGCAGCAGCGAACCGAACACCGGGGAGCTGTTTTTT.

At least ten counts were recorded for this clonotype. This chain joins TRBV18 and TRBJ2-3; D is perhaps TRBD2 (5 bases). The germline V and J ends were trimmed by 8 bases and 4 bases, with 10 bases remaining between them. This CDR3 is 12 amino acids long. Germline V CDR1 and CDR2: KGHSH, LQKENI. The CDR3 DNA is TGTGCCAGCCGCAAGGAGGCAGATACGCAGTATTTT. Protein: CASRKEADTQYF. The variable domain in full, with the rest retrieved from reference TRBV18 and TRBJ2-3, is NAGVMQNPRHLVRRRGQEARLRCSPMKGHSHVYWYRQLPEEGLKFMVYLQKENIIDESGMPKERFSAEFPKEGPSILRIQQVVRGDSAAYFCASRKEADTQYFGPGTRLTVL.

The V gene is TRBV28, the J gene TRBJ2-7; the D gene is possibly TRBD1 (6 bases). Germline loops: CDR1 MDHEN, CDR2 SYDVKM. CDR3 length: 16 residues. The ends were cut back, 5 bases at V and 1 base at J, with 18 bases in the middle. CDR3 sequence: CASSPTGTRGSYEQYV. The CDR3 coding sequence is TGTGCCAGCAGTCCCACCGGGACAAGGGGGTCCTACGAGCAGTACGTC.

At least ten counts were recorded for this clonotype. The chain is built from TRBV18 and TRBJ1-4; 7 positions agree with TRBD1. The V and J ends lost 4 bases and 4 bases, in that order; junction bases with no gene match: 12. CDR3 length: 17 residues. Germline values: CDR1 KGHSH, CDR2 LQKENI. The CDR3 DNA reads TGTGCCAGCTCACGACCGAACCCGGGACAGCATAATGAAAAACTGTTTTTT. Translation gives CASSRPNPGQHNEKLFF.

A few counts support this clonotype. The rearrangement uses TRBV25-1 and TRBJ2-5; no clear D. V was trimmed by 6 bases and J by 1 base, leaving 9 bases between them. The germline V gene encodes CDR1 MGHDK and CDR2 SYGVNS. This CDR3 region has 13 residues. CDR3 region: CASSATSQETQYF. CDR3 DNA sequence: TGTGCCAGCAGCGCCACGAGCCAAGAGACCCAGTACTTC. Combining the CDR3 with reference TRBV25-1 and TRBJ2-5 gives the whole variable domain EADIYQTPRYLVIGTGKKITLECSQTMGHDKMYWYQQDPGMELHLIHYSYGVNSTEKGDLSSESTVSRIRTEHFPLTLESARPSHTSQYLCASSATSQETQYFGPGTRLLVL.

This clonotype has just a few counts. J is TRBJ2-3 and V is TRBV20-1; 13 nucleotides align to TRBD2. CDR1 and CDR2 from the germline V gene are DFQATT and SNEGSKA (reference sequence). The junction had 8 bases not matched to a gene; V was cut back by 6 bases and J by 8 bases. The CDR3 runs to 14 residues. The CDR3 reads CSAPGTSGDGTQYF. The CDR3 DNA reads as TGCAGTGCGCCCGGGACTAGCGGGGACGGTACGCAGTATTTT.

The chain joins TRBV5-5 to TRBJ2-2, with 7 bases identical to TRBD1. CDR1 and CDR2 (germline): SGHKS, YYEKEE (reference sequence). The V and J ends lost 0 bases and 2 bases, in that order; junction bases with no gene match: 7. CDR3 length: 17 residues. CDR3 loop: CASSLGTQGDNTGELFF. In DNA, the CDR3 is TGTGCCAGCAGCTTGGGAACTCAGGGGGACAACACCGGGGAGCTGTTTTTT.

Many counts were recorded for this clonotype. The gene calls are TRBV12-3 or TRBV12-4 and TRBJ2-1; the D gene is possibly TRBD2 (7 bases). V was clipped by 6 bases and J by 5 bases, with 11 bases between them. This CDR3 comprises 13 residues. The CDR3 here is CASRGGPHNEQFF. Here the CDR3 DNA reads TGTGCCAGCAGGGGGGGGCCCCACAATGAGCAGTTCTTC.

This clonotype was seen more than once but under ten times. V and J are TRBV7-2 and TRBJ2-5; tentatively, D is TRBD1 (6 bases). The V gene's germline CDR1 is SGHTA and CDR2 FQGNSA. The V end was cut by 0 bases, the J end by 2 bases, with 10 bases between. The CDR3 spans 15 residues. The CDR3 here is CASSLADRKQETQYF. CDR3 sequence (DNA): TGTGCCAGCAGCTTAGCCGACAGGAAACAAGAGACCCAGTACTTC.

The rearrangement joins TRBV4-2 to TRBJ2-3, with 7 bases identical to TRBD2. Trimming cost V 3 bases and J 1 base; bases outside gene matches: 7. CDR3 length: 16 residues. Germline values: CDR1 LGHNA, CDR2 YNFKEQ. CDR3 in DNA: TGTGCCAGCAGCCAGGGCGGGGGTTCGGGCACAGATACGCAGTATTTT. It specifies CASSQGGGSGTDTQYF.

This clonotype was seen repeatedly, ten times or more. The chain uses TRBV29-1 and TRBJ2-4; TRBD1 aligns across 8 bases. CDR1 and CDR2 (germline): SQVTM, ANQGSEA. The trim removed 6 bases at V and 7 bases at J, leaving 8 bases unmatched. This CDR3 spans 13 amino acids. CDR3 sequence (DNA): TGCAGCGTAGTGGACAGGGATGGGAACATTCAGTACTTC. Encoded protein: CSVVDRDGNIQYF.

This clonotype was seen ten or more times. CDR3 loop: CASSSWTGELFF. The CDR3 region has the DNA TGTGCCAGCAGCAGTTGGACCGGGGAGCTGTTTTTT. The chain carries TRBV11-2 and TRBJ2-2; D call uncertain. The germline V gene has CDR1 SGHAT and CDR2 FQNNGV. Trimming removed 5 bases at V and 5 bases at J, with 6 bases between. CDR3 length: 12 residues.

This clonotype was seen ten or more times. The chain has TRBV5-1 and TRBJ2-3, with D possibly TRBD2 on 6 matching bases. CDR1 and CDR2 from the germline V gene are SGHRS and YFSETQ. V lost 2 bases and J 4 bases, leaving 17 bases between the germline ends. CDR3 length equals 16 residues. In DNA, the CDR3 is TGCGCCAGCAGCTTAGAGGGTCGCGGGGCCGCAGATACGCAGTATTTT. It encodes CASSLEGRGAADTQYF.

The rearrangement joins TRBV20-1 to TRBJ2-7; D gene uncertain. V was trimmed by 7 bases and J by 3 bases, leaving 16 bases between them. In germline, CDR1 is DFQATT, CDR2 SNEGSKA (reference sequence). This CDR3 has 13 residues. The CDR3 DNA follows: TGCAGTGTTTTGAGAGACCCCCTCTACGAGCAGTACTTC. Translated: CSVLRDPLYEQYF.

This clonotype appeared many times. The chain carries TRBV6-1 and TRBJ1-6, with no clear D. Germline values: CDR1 MNHNS, CDR2 SASEGT. Trimming removed 3 bases from V and 6 bases from J, with 9 bases in between. The CDR3 loop spans 14 amino acids. This CDR3 is CASSEFGTNSPLHF. For the CDR3, the DNA is TGTGCCAGCAGTGAGTTCGGAACTAATTCACCCCTCCACTTT.

This clonotype has only a few counts. The chain uses TRBV6-5 and TRBJ2-2; perhaps TRBD1 as D (5 bases). Trimming took 7 bases from V and 7 from J, leaving 7 bases between them. The CDR3 extends over 11 amino acids. Per germline, CDR1 MNHEY and CDR2 SVGAGI. The CDR3 here is CASNQGGELFF. CDR3 DNA sequence: TGTGCCAGCAACCAGGGCGGGGAGCTGTTTTTT.

This clonotype was recorded at least ten times. The genes are TRBV5-4 and TRBJ2-5; either TRBD1 or TRBD2 may supply D (5 bases each). V was trimmed by 4 bases and J by 7 bases, leaving 17 bases between them. This CDR3 comprises 14 residues. In germline, CDR1 is SGHNT, CDR2 YYREEE (reference sequence). The CDR3 loop reads CASSPGPLGGTQYF. CDR3 DNA: TGTGCCAGCAGCCCGGGACCTCTCGGTGGGACCCAGTACTTC. Looking up the rest from reference TRBV5-4 and TRBJ2-5 gives the full variable domain: ETGVTQSPTHLIKTRGQQVTLRCSSQSGHNTVSWYQQALGQGPQFIFQYYREEENGRGNFPPRFSGLQFPNYSSELNVNALELDDSALYLCASSPGPLGGTQYFGPGTRLLVL.

J is TRBJ1-1 and V is TRBV29-1; D is ambiguous. CDR1 SQVTM and CDR2 ANQGSEA come from the germline V gene. The length of the CDR3 is 12 residues. Trimming stripped 0 bases from V and 7 bases from J, with 9 bases between. CDR3: CSVEEIQREAFF. CDR3 DNA: TGCAGCGTTGAAGAAATCCAGCGTGAAGCTTTCTTT.

The table lists this clonotype with many counts. This chain joins TRBV7-8 and TRBJ2-2, with 9 bases aligning to TRBD1. Germline assignment: CDR1 SGHVS and CDR2 FQNEAQ. The CDR3 has 16 amino acids. J gave up 6 bases and V 5 bases, and 10 bases lay outside the gene matches. CDR3 region: CASSHRDREIAGELFF. CDR3 nucleotides: TGTGCCAGCAGCCACCGGGACAGGGAAATCGCCGGGGAGCTGTTTTTT. Based on the CDR3 plus reference TRBV7-8 and TRBJ2-2, the full variable domain is GAGVSQSPRYKVAKRGQDVALRCDPISGHVSLFWYQQALGQGPEFLTYFQNEAQLDKSGLPSDRFFAERPEGSVSTLKIQRTQQEDSAVYLCASSHRDREIAGELFFGEGSRLTVL.

This chain uses TRBV7-8 with TRBJ1-2, with TRBD1 identical over 7 bases. With V trimmed by 4 bases and J by 8 bases, 7 bases remained unmatched. This CDR3 comprises 13 residues. CDR1 SGHVS and CDR2 FQNEAQ come from the germline V gene. The CDR3 protein is CASSSEGAWGYTF. CDR3 nucleotides: TGTGCCAGCAGCTCGGAGGGGGCGTGGGGCTACACCTTC. Full variable domain (remainder filled in from reference TRBV7-8 and TRBJ1-2): GAGVSQSPRYKVAKRGQDVALRCDPISGHVSLFWYQQALGQGPEFLTYFQNEAQLDKSGLPSDRFFAERPEGSVSTLKIQRTQQEDSAVYLCASSSEGAWGYTFGSGTRLTVV.

The chain carries TRBV29-1 and TRBJ2-1; TRBD1 is a possible D gene (5 bases). CDR1 is SQVTM and CDR2 is ANQGSEA in the germline V gene. The CDR3 length is 12 residues. The V gene lost 3 bases and the J gene lost 4 bases, with 7 bases spanning the gap. The DNA of the CDR3 is TGCAGCGTTGATCAGGGTTACAATGAGCAGTTCTTC. It is translated as CSVDQGYNEQFF.

This clonotype was seen many times. This chain connects TRBV4-1 to TRBJ1-1; D might be TRBD1 (6 bases). Germline CDR1 MGHRA, CDR2 YSYEKL. V dropped 2 bases and J dropped 13 bases, with 17 bases sitting between them. CDR3 size: 13 residues. In DNA, the CDR3 is TGCGCCAGCAGCCAACCGCCCGCAGGGGCGGTTTTCTTT. Its translation is CASSQPPAGAVFF.

The gene calls are TRBV12-3 or TRBV12-4 and TRBJ1-1; D unclear. The CDR3 totals 13 residues. Trimming shortened V by 3 bases and J by 4 bases, and 9 bases separated the two germline ends. CDR3 protein: CASSLMWGTEAFF. Here the CDR3 DNA reads TGTGCCAGCAGTTTGATGTGGGGCACTGAAGCTTTCTTT.